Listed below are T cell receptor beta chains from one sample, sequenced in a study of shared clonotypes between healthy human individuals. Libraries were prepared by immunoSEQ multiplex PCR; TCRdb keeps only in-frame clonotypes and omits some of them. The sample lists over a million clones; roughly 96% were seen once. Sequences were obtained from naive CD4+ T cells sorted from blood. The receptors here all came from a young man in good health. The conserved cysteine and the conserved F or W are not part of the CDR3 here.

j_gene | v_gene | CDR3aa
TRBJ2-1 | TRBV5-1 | ASSWTSDREQF
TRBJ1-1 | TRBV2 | ASRRDATNTEAF
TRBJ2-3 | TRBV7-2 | ASSFLSPSTDTQY
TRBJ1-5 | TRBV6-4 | ASSPDPPGLGHQPQH
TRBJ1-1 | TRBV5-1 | ASNLAPRTGEAF
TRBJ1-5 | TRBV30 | AWSVHARQGASNQPQH
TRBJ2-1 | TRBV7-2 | ASNSVLLYNEQF
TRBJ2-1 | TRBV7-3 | ASSPDFSSYNEQF
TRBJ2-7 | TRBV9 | ASSVSSRSYEQY
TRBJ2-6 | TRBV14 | ASSHGQGISSGANVLT
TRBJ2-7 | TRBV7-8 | ASSLAGGAVYEQY
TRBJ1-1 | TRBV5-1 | ASQGQNTEAF
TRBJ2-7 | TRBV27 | ASREPGQGLYEQY
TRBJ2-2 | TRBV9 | ASSVDGAYTGELF
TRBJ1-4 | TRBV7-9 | ASSQAGRSHEKLF
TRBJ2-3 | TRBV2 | ASSGVSDTQY
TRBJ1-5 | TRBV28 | ASQQGGRPQH
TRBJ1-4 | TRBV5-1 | ASSSESPGVSGKLF
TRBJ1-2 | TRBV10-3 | AISDRNYGYT
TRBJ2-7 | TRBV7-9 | ASSRTRAYEQY
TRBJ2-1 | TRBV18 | ASSPKRDLMEQF
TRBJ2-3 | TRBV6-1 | ASRRQTDTQY
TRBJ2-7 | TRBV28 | ASSSIILASEQY
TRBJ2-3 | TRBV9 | ASSVFSGDTDTQY
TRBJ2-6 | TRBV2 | ASSEARVGYSGANVLT
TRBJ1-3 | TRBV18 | ASSPLGTGGSGNTIY
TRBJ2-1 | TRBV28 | ASSSNEQF
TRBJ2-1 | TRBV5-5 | ASSSPEYNEQF
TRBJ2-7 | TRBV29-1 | SVGLAGYEQY
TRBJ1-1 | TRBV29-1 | SVAYRVTYTEAF
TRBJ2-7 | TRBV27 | ASSPRTSGTNEQY
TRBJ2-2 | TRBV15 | ATSRDSPNTGELF
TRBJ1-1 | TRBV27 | ASSLRTGANEAF
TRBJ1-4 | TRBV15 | ATSSGRGGTNEKLF
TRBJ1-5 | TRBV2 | ASSQRRRDVQPQH
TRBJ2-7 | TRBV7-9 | ASSLRGGRADEQY
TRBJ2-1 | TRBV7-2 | ASSFGTYNEQF
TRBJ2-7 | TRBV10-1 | ASSPNTGTGKKGRY
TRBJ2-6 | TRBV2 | ASSGPARGANVLT
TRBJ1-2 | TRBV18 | ASSAKRDRGYT
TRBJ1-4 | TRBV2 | ASSGGFRTEWNEKLF
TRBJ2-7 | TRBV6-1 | ASRLGLSTYEQY